This section outlines one T cell receptor beta chain sequence together with its context. The table lists this clonotype with a count of one. Its recognized antigen is unknown. Relative to the germline gene, one junction end is altered; a read error may explain this. The record originates from a study of response to subunit inactivated influenza vaccine (dated by TCRdb to 2016 to 2019). Concerning the study at large: Deep quantitative profiling of the T cell receptor repertoire was used in the study to follow responses to a trivalent subunit inactivated influenza vaccine. The paper's findings and limits, for the study overall: According to the authors, only a limited number of new T cells may be recruited by each seasonal influenza vaccination.

Receptor libraries were prepared by RT-PCR. The sequencer was an Illumina HiSeq 2500. The public reads were reanalyzed by TCRdb: fastp trimming at Q25, MiXCR alignment, in-frame beta chains only. Entries are consolidated by CDR3 protein sequence, retaining the most common genes and DNA. Recorded for this sample are roughly 500,000 distinct CDR3 sequences; over 25% of them occurred a single time. The ten largest clonotypes hold 1.5% to 2% of the sample. This material consisted of CD4+ T cells sorted from PBMCs, taken less than 6 days after vaccination. This TCR was sampled from a man aged 50 to 59 who received an inactivated influenza vaccine. Donor details come from another sample of the same person, matched by shared clones.

The nucleotides read TGTGCTAGCAGCTTACTAGCGGGGGCTGCCTCCTACAATGAGCAGTTCTTC. Its product reads: CASSLLAGAASYNEQFF. The chain is encoded by TRBV7-7 joined to TRBJ2-1, and 11 junctional nucleotides match TRBD2. CDR1 and CDR2, per the germline V gene (reference sequence), are SSHAT and FNYEAQ. The CDR3 numbers 17 residues from cysteine through phenylalanine. Left in the record is the CDR3 DNA by itself, 51 bases read in frame from the first base.